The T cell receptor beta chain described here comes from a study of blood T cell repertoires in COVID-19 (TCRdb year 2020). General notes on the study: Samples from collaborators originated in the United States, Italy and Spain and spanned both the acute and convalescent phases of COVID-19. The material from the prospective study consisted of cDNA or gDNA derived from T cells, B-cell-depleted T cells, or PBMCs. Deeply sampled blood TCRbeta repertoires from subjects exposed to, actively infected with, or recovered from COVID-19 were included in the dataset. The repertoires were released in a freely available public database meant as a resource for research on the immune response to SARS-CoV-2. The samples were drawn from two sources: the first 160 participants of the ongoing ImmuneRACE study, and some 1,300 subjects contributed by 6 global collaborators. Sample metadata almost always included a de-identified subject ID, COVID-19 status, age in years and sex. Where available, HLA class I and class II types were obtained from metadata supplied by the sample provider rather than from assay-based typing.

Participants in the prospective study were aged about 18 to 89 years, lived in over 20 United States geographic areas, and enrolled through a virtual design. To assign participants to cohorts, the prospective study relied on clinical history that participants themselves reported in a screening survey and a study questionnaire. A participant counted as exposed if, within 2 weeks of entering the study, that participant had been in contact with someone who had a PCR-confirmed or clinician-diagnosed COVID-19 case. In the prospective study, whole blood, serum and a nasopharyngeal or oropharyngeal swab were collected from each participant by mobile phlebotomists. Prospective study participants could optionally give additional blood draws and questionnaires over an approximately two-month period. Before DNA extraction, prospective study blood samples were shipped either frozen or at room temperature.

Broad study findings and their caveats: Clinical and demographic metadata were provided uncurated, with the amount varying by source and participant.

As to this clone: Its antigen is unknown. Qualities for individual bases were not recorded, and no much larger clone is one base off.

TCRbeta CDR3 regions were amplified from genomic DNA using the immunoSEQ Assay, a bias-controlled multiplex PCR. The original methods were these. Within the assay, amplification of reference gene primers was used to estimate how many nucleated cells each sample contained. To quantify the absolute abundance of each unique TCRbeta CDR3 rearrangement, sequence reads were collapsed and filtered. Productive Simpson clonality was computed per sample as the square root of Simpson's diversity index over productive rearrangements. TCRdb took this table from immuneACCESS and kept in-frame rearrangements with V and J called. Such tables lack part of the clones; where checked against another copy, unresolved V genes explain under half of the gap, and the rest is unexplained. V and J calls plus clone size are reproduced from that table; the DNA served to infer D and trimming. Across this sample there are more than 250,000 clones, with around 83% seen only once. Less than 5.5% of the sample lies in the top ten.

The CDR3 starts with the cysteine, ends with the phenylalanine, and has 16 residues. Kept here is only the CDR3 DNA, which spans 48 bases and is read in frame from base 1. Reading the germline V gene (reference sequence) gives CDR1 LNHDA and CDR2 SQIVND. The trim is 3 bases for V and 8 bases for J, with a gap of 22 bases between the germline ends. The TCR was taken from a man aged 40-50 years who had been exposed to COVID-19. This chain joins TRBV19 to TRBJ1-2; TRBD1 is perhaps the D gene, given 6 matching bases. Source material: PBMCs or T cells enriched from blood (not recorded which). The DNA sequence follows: TGTGCCAGTAGTATCCAAATCGACAGGCCCTCTAGGGGCTACACCTTC. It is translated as CASSIQIDRPSRGYTF.